This T cell receptor beta chain stems from a study of blood T cell repertoires in COVID-19. The wider study: The United States, Italy and Spain were the sources of the acute and convalescent COVID-19 samples.

Method: immunoSEQ multiplex PCR; TCRdb's copy keeps in-frame clones and lacks some. This table holds about 190,000 clones, approximately 91% found once. The CDR3 contains 14 residues. Germline values: CDR1 SGHRS, CDR2 YFSETQ. Points on this clone: At one end, the junction sequence differs from germline, possibly due to a read error.

Sequenced sample: peripheral blood. The source is a man aged 40-49 years with acute or convalescent COVID-19. V gene TRBV5-1 combines with J gene TRBJ1-2; D is ambiguous. The CDR3 DNA reads TGCGCCAGCAGCTTGGAAGCCCATAACCATGGCTACACCTTC. It translates to CASSLEAHNHGYTF.